In its sample, the clone carrying this T cell receptor beta chain was seen once. Alongside CTLA-4 blockade with ipilimumab, patients with chemo-refractory metastatic non-small-cell lung cancer received focal radiation. This sample was included in a study of radiotherapy plus CTLA-4 blockade in lung cancer. The CDR3 consists of 13 residues. In germline, CDR1 is MNHNS, CDR2 SASEGT. The V segment lost 6 bases and the J segment 7 bases; nucleotides outside the gene matches: 5. Libraries were prepared by immunoSEQ multiplex PCR; TCRdb keeps only in-frame clonotypes and omits some of them. The profile shows 55,000 to 65,000 clones, around 77% of them singletons.

The chain uses TRBV6-1 and TRBJ1-2, with 10 bases identical to TRBD1. The receptor comes from a human donor with non-small cell lung cancer who had a complete response to radiotherapy plus ipilimumab. The sample consisted of peripheral blood, taken from a patient treated with radiotherapy plus ipilimumab. This CDR3 is CASRETGGGGYTF. The CDR3 DNA follows: TGTGCCAGCAGGGAGACAGGGGGCGGTGGCTACACCTTC.